In its sample, the clone carrying this T cell receptor (beta chain) was seen once. The antigen remains undetermined. The entry originates in a study of shared clonotypes between healthy human individuals. Study-level results: Some clonotypes were shared by all four sorted-subset donors, while others were not shared. The non-shared ones had lower generation probabilities than the shared ones. Sequencing depth was expected to influence donor clonotype sharing.

This CDR3 is built from 15 residues. The V and J ends lost 3 bases and 4 bases respectively, with 15 bases between them. Germline CDR1 and CDR2: SEHNR and FQNEAQ (reference sequence). Investigators spread the genomic DNA of each subset evenly over several immunoSEQ plates. Generated by immunoSEQ multiplex PCR, the TCRdb table keeps only in-frame clones and is missing some. The data contain roughly 1.5 million clones, 98% of them seen just once; the ten biggest clones take up approximately 0.45%. This receptor was identified in a man between 25 and 39 years old in good health. This chain links TRBV7-9 with TRBJ1-2; possible D gene TRBD1, 6 bases. Source material: naive CD4+ T cells sorted from blood. Regarding subset: CD45RA+ positively selected. The CDR3 sequence: CASSFTQQGTYGYTF. The CDR3 DNA follows: TGTGCCAGCAGCTTTACCCAACAGGGTACCTATGGCTACACCTTC.